This T cell receptor (beta chain) was retrieved from a study of blood T cell repertoires in COVID-19. Overall study context: Sites across the United States, Italy and Spain contributed samples from acute and convalescent COVID-19. T cells, B-cell-depleted T cells, or PBMCs provided the cDNA or gDNA that served as material.

The CDR3 length is 17 residues. Per the germline V gene, CDR1 is LNHDA and CDR2 is SQIVND (reference sequence). The V gene lost 8 bases and the J gene lost 0 bases, with 20 bases spanning the gap. The table came from immunoSEQ multiplex PCR; TCRdb's copy has only in-frame clones and leaves some out. The data show 120,000 to 150,000 clones, about four fifths seen once. Sample: peripheral blood. The sequence was collected from a human donor with acute or convalescent COVID-19. The donor label of this sample is uncertain. The chain employs TRBV19 and TRBJ1-5; D remains unclear. In DNA, the CDR3 is TGTGCCAGTTCCACGGTCGAAAGTCCCTATAGCAATCAGCCCCAGCATTTT. Translating gives CASSTVESPYSNQPQHF.